The 18 T cell receptor beta chains listed next were all sequenced from one sample in a study of T cell changes during pregnancy in multiple sclerosis. Only in-frame clones appear in the TCRdb table, and some are missing; sequencing was by immunoSEQ multiplex PCR. The data hold roughly 52,000 clones, with around 94% observed a single time. The sample in question was CD8+ T cells from peripheral blood mononuclear cells, obtained in the third trimester of pregnancy. The receptor set was obtained from a female donor with multiple sclerosis, enrolled in a pregnancy study.

This chain joins TRBV27 and TRBJ2-1; 7 nucleotides line up with TRBD2. CDR1 is MNHEY and CDR2 is SMNVEV in the germline V gene (reference sequence). The CDR3 length is 15 residues. V shed 6 bases, J shed 3 bases, and the junction held 8 bases outside the gene matches. The CDR3 DNA is TGTGCCAGCAGGTTAGCGGGCTCTTTCTACAATGAGCAGTTCTTC. Translated, it gives CASRLAGSFYNEQFF.

This chain joins TRBV4-3 and TRBJ2-1; no reliable D call. Looked up from germline, CDR1 is LGHNA and CDR2 is YSLEER. This CDR3 contains 16 residues. V shed 5 bases and J shed 0 bases, with 14 bases lying between them. CDR3 nucleotides: TGCGCCAGCAGCGCCCTCGACTTGAGCTCCTACAATGAGCAGTTCTTC. Protein: CASSALDLSSYNEQFF.

V and J are TRBV4-1 and TRBJ1-5; 8 bases agree with TRBD1. Trimming took 1 base from V and 3 from J; bases not matched to a gene: 5. CDR1 MGHRA and CDR2 YSYEKL come from the germline V gene. The CDR3 consists of 16 residues. CDR3 loop: CASSQGGQGFNQPQHF. The CDR3 DNA reads as TGCGCCAGCAGCCAAGGAGGACAGGGTTTCAATCAGCCCCAGCATTTT.

The chain uses TRBV28 and TRBJ2-7; D gene ambiguous. V lost 4 bases to trimming and J lost 7 bases, with 17 bases between them. This CDR3 has 14 amino acids. Germline assignment: CDR1 MDHEN and CDR2 SYDVKM. The CDR3 sequence is CASSSPGHTGEQYF. The DNA for the CDR3 is TGTGCCAGCAGTTCTCCTGGCCACACCGGGGAGCAGTACTTC.

V is TRBV7-2 and J is TRBJ2-7; D gene uncertain. Trimming stripped 3 bases from V and 6 bases from J, with 6 bases between. CDR1 is SGHTA, CDR2 FQGNSA, per germline. This CDR3 has 11 amino acids. The CDR3 DNA is TGTGCCAGCAGCTTTGGCGGCGAGCAGTACTTC. Residues: CASSFGGEQYF.

This chain uses TRBV11-2 with TRBJ2-7; unclear D gene. Germline V lookup: CDR1 SGHAT, CDR2 FQNNGV. The V and J ends lost 1 base and 0 bases respectively, with 10 bases between them. The CDR3 length is 15 residues. In DNA form, the CDR3 reads TGTGCCAGCAGCTTAGGGCAGGCAAGCTCCTACGAGCAGTACTTC. The encoded protein is CASSLGQASSYEQYF. The variable domain in full, completed from reference TRBV11-2 and TRBJ2-7, reads EAGVAQSPRYKIIEKRQSVAFWCNPISGHATLYWYQQILGQGPKLLIQFQNNGVVDDSQLPKDRFSAERLKGVDSTLKIQPAKLEDSAVYLCASSLGQASSYEQYFGPGTRLTVT.

The V gene is TRBV4-1, the J gene TRBJ2-7; D is possibly TRBD1 (5 bases). The ends were cut back, 0 bases at V and 1 base at J, with 10 bases in the middle. This CDR3 is 15 amino acids long. CDR1 and CDR2 (germline): MGHRA, YSYEKL. CDR3 protein: CASSQDYRPSYEQYF. Written as DNA, the CDR3 is TGCGCCAGCAGCCAAGACTACAGGCCATCCTACGAGCAGTACTTC.

The chain recombines TRBV9 with TRBJ1-2; D is possibly TRBD1 (6 bases). The CDR3 spans 14 residues. V was pared by 4 bases and J by 2 bases, with 12 bases between. Per the germline V gene, CDR1 is SGDLS and CDR2 is YYNGEE. CDR3 bases: TGTGCCAGCAGCCCCTGGACAGCCAACTATGGCTACACCTTC. Translating it yields CASSPWTANYGYTF.

The rearrangement uses TRBV6-1 and TRBJ2-4; 12 bases line up with TRBD1. Germline V gene data show CDR1 as MNHNS and CDR2 as SASEGT. Losses at the gene ends were 1 base for V and 11 bases for J; bases not matched to a gene: 9. This CDR3 is built from 16 residues. The CDR3 bases are TGTGCCAGCAGTGAAGAATCGGGGACAGGGGGCAGCTTTCAGTACTTC. Translating it yields CASSEESGTGGSFQYF.

The chain joins TRBV19 to TRBJ2-7; TRBD1 agrees at 7 bases. V lost 6 bases and J lost 2; bases outside the gene matches: 4. This CDR3 is built from 13 residues. The germline V gene has CDR1 LNHDA and CDR2 SQIVND (reference sequence). CDR3 sequence reads: CASSGTDPYEQYF. The CDR3 DNA sequence: TGTGCCAGTAGCGGGACAGACCCCTACGAGCAGTACTTC.

V usage is TRBV6-5 and J usage is TRBJ2-1, with TRBD2 matching over 8 bases. V was pared by 6 bases and J by 8 bases, with 12 bases of the junction left unmatched. The germline CDR1 and CDR2 sequences are MNHEY and SVGAGI. CDR3 length equals 15 residues. The CDR3 DNA reads TGTGCCAGCAGAACCCAGCGGGAGTTCCCCCATGAGCAGTTCTTC. It specifies CASRTQREFPHEQFF.

This chain joins TRBV27 and TRBJ2-7, with D possibly matching TRBD1 (6 bases). Germline V gene data show CDR1 as MNHEY and CDR2 as SMNVEV (reference sequence). With 5 bases removed from V and 3 bases from J, the gap between germline ends came to 14 bases. The CDR3 length is 14 residues. In DNA, the CDR3 is TGTGCCAGCAGTCCGTTAAAACAGGGCTACGAGCAGTACTTC. Translation gives CASSPLKQGYEQYF.

CDR3 DNA sequence: TGTGCCAGCAGTGAAGGGACAGGGGTCTCCTACGAGCAGTACTTC. This gives the protein CASSEGTGVSYEQYF. The chain couples TRBV2 to TRBJ2-7; 9 bases match TRBD1. The CDR3 extends over 15 amino acids. V dropped 1 base and J dropped 0; count of bases not matched to a gene: 1. The germline CDR1 and CDR2 sequences are SNHLY and FYNNEI.

CDR3: CASIKGLAGGLRFNEQYF. The CDR3, as DNA: TGCGCCAGCATCAAAGGACTAGCGGGAGGGTTGAGGTTCAACGAGCAGTACTTC. The chain joins TRBV5-1 to TRBJ2-7, with 15 bases fitting TRBD2. The CDR3 sequence is 18 residues long. Germline CDR1 is SGHRS and CDR2 is YFSETQ. V shed 6 bases, J shed 5 bases, and the junction held 15 bases outside the gene matches.

This rearrangement joins TRBV9 to TRBJ1-1, with 8 bases lining up with TRBD1. V shed 2 bases, J shed 5 bases, and the junction held 11 bases outside the gene matches. The CDR3 has 16 amino acids. The germline V gene encodes CDR1 SGDLS and CDR2 YYNGEE. The CDR3 here is CASSVEAGGGWTEAFF. Written as DNA, the CDR3 is TGTGCCAGCAGCGTTGAGGCAGGGGGCGGATGGACTGAAGCTTTCTTT. The full variable domain, completed using reference TRBV9 and TRBJ1-1, is DSGVTQTPKHLITATGQRVTLRCSPRSGDLSVYWYQQSLDQGLQFLIQYYNGEERAKGNILERFSAQQFPDLHSELNLSSLELGDSALYFCASSVEAGGGWTEAFFGQGTRLTVV.

The chain uses TRBV7-8 and TRBJ2-6; 9 positions match TRBD1. V lost 3 bases and J lost 4; bases outside the gene matches: 16. Germline CDR1 reads SGHVS; CDR2 reads FQNEAQ. CDR3 length: 20 residues. This chain's CDR3 is CASSLAYPGQGEMGANVLTF. DNA for the CDR3: TGTGCCAGCAGCTTGGCCTATCCGGGACAGGGAGAGATGGGGGCCAACGTCCTGACTTTC.

The chain is built from TRBV6-5 and TRBJ1-1; D not certain. Germline loops: CDR1 MNHEY, CDR2 SVGAGI. CDR3 length: 13 residues. V lost 5 bases, J lost 5 bases, and 12 bases lay in between. DNA for the CDR3: TGTGCCAGCAGTCGACGGGTTGGGACTGAAGCTTTCTTT. It specifies CASSRRVGTEAFF.

This chain links TRBV15 with TRBJ2-1, with 13 bases aligning to TRBD2. This CDR3 is 18 amino acids long. V gave up 2 bases and J gave up 7 bases; unmatched junction bases: 11. Per germline, CDR1 LNHNV and CDR2 YYDKDF (reference sequence). CDR3 coding DNA: TGTGCCACCAGCAGACCCGGACTAGCGGGAGAGTTGGGGAATGAGCAGTTCTTC. It encodes CATSRPGLAGELGNEQFF.